This paragraph covers one T cell receptor beta chain sequence. This clonotype was seen many times. No antigen is known for it. Base qualities are not recorded, but no much larger clone differs from it by a single base. These data come from a study of molecular identifiers for immune sequencing clone quantification (dated by TCRdb to the late 2010s). Study-level background: For a replicate experiment, the RNA from either approximately 20,000 or 100,000 naive CD8 T cells was divided into five aliquots, and four of those aliquots went on to sequencing. This methods study benchmarked molecular-identifier clustering-based TCR repertoire sequencing (MIDCIRS) and TCR RNA copy counting, using CD8 T cells to do so. Overall study outcomes, separate from this receptor: Clones above 20 RNA copies held over 98% of molecules in CMV-specific effector cells but under 1% in naive cells. Spiked-in Jurkat TCR RNA equivalent to a single cell was reported to be detectable even among 800,000 to 1,000,000 naive CD8 T cells. Modeling indicated approximately 3.2 TCR RNA copies recovered per cell, compared with about 10 by digital PCR, which implies a capture efficiency of 25% to 35%. Without barcode sub-clustering, chimeric consensus sequences inflated TCR diversity; chimeras reached as high as 47%. Highly expanded clone sizes could be underestimated if identical TCR molecules share a barcode. The naive libraries included spiked-in Jurkat TCR RNA (about nine copies' worth), and this RNA is not part of the donor repertoire.

The library was built by means of PCR. TCRdb shows the sequencer as Illumina HiSeq 4000. Preparation of bulk TCR libraries followed a previously described approach, with the TCR primers listed in Table S5. The Qiagen AllPrep DNA/RNA kit was used to purify total RNA. Before any analysis, reads coming from multiple sequencing runs of the same library were combined into one pool. For the original study's pipeline: Reads were retained only if the reads had an exact TCR constant sequence, and the retained reads were trimmed to 150 nt and grouped according to their 12-nt molecular barcodes. Reads inside each barcode group were sub-clustered using a 15% Levenshtein threshold, and a quality-weighted consensus sequence was constructed for each RNA molecule. Non-functional sequences were removed, as were lower-count sequences one edit away from another. On the basis of fitting two negative binomial distributions, barcode sub-clusters with fewer than 20% of the maximum read count were discarded. TCRdb reworked the public reads: Q25 trimming with fastp, MiXCR clone assembly, productive beta chains retained. One record per CDR3 amino acid sequence lists the most common genes and DNA. The V and J calls reflect TCRdb's pipeline rather than the authors' work. Here the sample has some 93,000 distinct CDR3 sequences; around 20% occur a single time. The ten largest clonotypes hold around 1.1% of the sample.

Libraries of naive CD8 T cells were generated from roughly 21,000 to 960,000 sorted cells, with 10%, 30% or 50% of the purified RNA used. On a BD FACSAria II, naive CD8 T cells were FACS-sorted as CD8+CD4-CCR7+CD45RA+ and collected into RLT Plus buffer. To test detection sensitivity, Jurkat RNA equivalent to about eleven TCR copies was spiked into samples of roughly 18,000-1,000,000 naive CD8 T cells. CD8 T cells were enriched with RosetteSep CD8+ T Cell Enrichment Cocktail and Ficoll-Paque, followed by ACK red cell lysis. Looking up the germline V gene (reference sequence) yields CDR1 SEHNR and CDR2 FQNEAQ. Inclusive of the bounding cysteine and phenylalanine, the CDR3 is 14 residues long. The sequence is cut down to CDR3 DNA, 42 bases in frame from base 1. The trim is 3 bases for V and 2 bases for J, with a gap of 9 bases between the germline ends.

The origin of this receptor is a human donor in good health. Some libraries in this study had Jurkat cell RNA spiked in. The source material was naive CD8+ T cells from blood, with Jurkat cell RNA spiked in. The cell subset or site label of this sample denotes: FACS-sorted CD8+CD4-CCR7+CD45RA+ naive T cells. Here the chain combines TRBV7-9 and TRBJ2-3; no D gene call is confident. The CDR3 region has the sequence CASSFTRNTDTQYF. In nucleotide form, the sequence is TGTGCCAGCAGCTTTACACGGAACACAGATACGCAGTATTTT.